Detailed here is one T cell receptor beta chain. This clone was counted once. The antigen it binds to is not known. The record has no base qualities; no much larger clone is one base away. This entry belongs to a study of glioma-infiltrating T cells after dendritic cell vaccination (dated by TCRdb to the mid-2010s). Describing the broader study: The cohort comprised roughly 15 glioblastoma patients from Phase I and II dendritic cell vaccination trials, 9 newly diagnosed and 6 with recurrent disease. Between 2003 and 2012, patients were given autologous tumor lysate-pulsed dendritic cell vaccination. The vaccine was prepared from monocyte-derived dendritic cells that were cultured for around 7 days with IL-4 and GM-CSF and then pulsed overnight with autologous tumor lysate. Patients received three intradermal dendritic cell vaccine injections at biweekly intervals in the arm below the axilla. Tumor-infiltrating lymphocyte content was quantified and tumor and blood repertoires were compared in dendritic cell-vaccinated glioblastoma patients by deep sequencing of TCR beta CDR3 regions. Survival after dendritic cell vaccination was correlated with TCR sequencing metrics such as TIL content and the overlap between tumor and blood repertoires. Results the study describes overall, beyond this receptor: The response model built on TCR overlap across three groups was characterized as speculative, with prospective validation still needed. The cohort was small and heterogeneous, only a few patients had full blood and tumor sets, and even fewer had initial-recurrent tumor pairs. No direct relationship between TCR clonality and survival was found, suggesting that a diverse polyclonal response may matter. Longer time to progression and overall survival after dendritic cell vaccination were predicted by higher estimated pretreatment TIL content.

The CDR3 starts with the cysteine, ends with the phenylalanine, and has 16 residues. Only the CDR3 portion is preserved as DNA: 48 bases, with reading frame beginning at the first base. Relative to germline, V is 4 bases shorter and J is 2 bases shorter, with 17 bases between their ends. CDR1 and CDR2, looked up from the germline V gene, are LGHNA and YNFKEQ. Per the publication, the time point label means: after dendritic cell vaccination, including at tumor progression/relapse. Patients were selected on the basis of adequate residual fresh-frozen tumor tissue and more than two years of available survival data. An isocitrate dehydrogenase mutation was not carried by any of the glioblastoma patients, although molecular status was otherwise variable. PBMC were collected before vaccination, two weeks after the third vaccination, and at tumor progression if progression occurred. The Qiagen DNeasy Blood extraction Kit was used to extract genomic DNA.

TCRB CDR3 regions were amplified from about 1.9 ug genomic DNA, or all available DNA if less, using the immunoSEQ assay. The multiplex PCR employed 60 forward primers targeting TCR V beta segments and 13 reverse primers targeting J beta segments. Synthetic control templates were spiked into each sample at limiting dilution to estimate reads per starting template. The Illumina HiSeq System generated 87 bp sequencing reads. As for the original processing: PCR and sequencing errors were removed by a nearest neighbor algorithm that merged closely related sequences. TCR overlap was measured as the percentage of unique tumor TCR beta sequences also present in the same patient's peripheral blood. This immuneACCESS table, as held by TCRdb, lists in-frame sequences with V and J called but not all clones. Of the missing ones, under half trace to an unresolved V gene in checked studies; the others have no known cause. V and J calls and clone size come straight from that table; D and trimming were deduced from the DNA. The sample records about 50,000 clones, 89% of which are singletons. 5.3% of the sample is held by the ten biggest clonotypes.

Recombination connected TRBV4-2 to TRBJ1-1, with a weak D call of TRBD1 (6 bases match). Material: blood, obtained after dendritic cell vaccination. This TCR derives from a human donor with glioblastoma. The DNA sequence is as follows: TGTGCCAGCAGCCCCCTGGGGGGGGGCAAAAACACTGAAGCTTTCTTT. Protein translation: CASSPLGGGKNTEAFF.